The 18 T cell receptor beta chains below were found in one sample sequenced in a study of identical twins. TCRdb redid the calling of the 5' RACE reads with MiXCR, one entry per CDR3 protein. In the table there are around 100,000 distinct CDR3 sequences, around 5.5% of which are singletons. Material: memory T cells sorted from blood. The receptors stem from a woman in her 50s in good health.

There are a few counts of this clonotype. V and J are TRBV4-2 and TRBJ2-7, with D perhaps matching TRBD1 (5 bases). There are 15 residues in the CDR3. Looked up from germline, CDR1 is LGHNA and CDR2 is YNFKEQ. V was clipped by 1 base and J by 7 bases, with 17 bases between them. The DNA of the CDR3 is TGTGCCAGCAGCCAAGCGGAAGGCCAGGGCTCTGAGCAGTACTTC. As protein: CASSQAEGQGSEQYF.

This clonotype was seen a single time. Its ends do not fully match the called genes, so a read error is possible. The V and J genes are TRBV2 and TRBJ1-4; weak D call: TRBD1 (6 bases). The CDR3 is 16 residues long. The germline gives CDR1 SNHLY, CDR2 FYNNEI. The CDR3: CVSSSGQLKTNEKLFF. CDR3 bases: TGTGTCAGCAGTTCCGGACAGCTGAAAACTAATGAAAAACTGTTTTTT.

This clonotype has a count of ten or more. The rearrangement joins TRBV18 to TRBJ2-5, with 10 positions matching TRBD1. The V and J ends lost 3 bases and 5 bases, in that order; junction bases with no gene match: 9. CDR3 length: 16 residues. CDR1 and CDR2 from the germline V gene are KGHSH and LQKENI. CDR3: CASSPRGQGVLETQYF. CDR3 bases: TGTGCCAGCTCACCCCGCGGACAGGGGGTATTGGAGACCCAGTACTTC.

The sample holds many counts of this clonotype. The chain has TRBV2 and TRBJ2-7; D ambiguous. V lost 7 bases and J 11 bases, leaving 18 bases between the germline ends. Germline-derived CDR1 and CDR2 are SNHLY and FYNNEI. The CDR3 runs to 12 residues. The CDR3 DNA follows: TGTGCCAGCAACCCGATGACCGGAAGGAAGTACTTC. Translating gives CASNPMTGRKYF.

This clonotype was seen many times. The chain is built from TRBV4-1 and TRBJ2-5; 9 positions match TRBD2. This CDR3 is 17 amino acids long. Germline CDR1 is MGHRA and CDR2 is YSYEKL. V lost 2 bases, J lost 8 bases, and 15 bases stayed unmatched. For the CDR3, the DNA is TGCGCCAGCAGCCAAAATAGCGGGAGCGGACCCAAGAGAACCCAGTACTTC. Translated: CASSQNSGSGPKRTQYF.

J is TRBJ2-1 and V is TRBV20-1, with a weak D call TRBD2 (6 bases). The CDR3 totals 13 residues. The germline V and J ends were trimmed by 3 bases and 7 bases, with 13 bases remaining between them. Germline assignment: CDR1 DFQATT and CDR2 SNEGSKA (reference sequence). The CDR3 loop is CSASGRGSNEQFF. CDR3 nucleotide sequence: TGCAGTGCTAGCGGGAGAGGATCAAATGAGCAGTTCTTC.

This clonotype was found a few times. The J gene is TRBJ2-3, the V gene TRBV18, with 7 bases aligning to TRBD1. After removal of 2 bases from V and 5 bases from J, the junction contained 4 bases not matched to a gene. The CDR3 runs to 14 residues. Germline loops: CDR1 KGHSH, CDR2 LQKENI. Written as DNA, the CDR3 is TGTGCCAGCTCACCAGACAGGGACGGAGATACGCAGTATTTT. It is translated as CASSPDRDGDTQYF.

This clonotype was found a few times. CDR3 residues: CASSGAGGTYEQYF. In DNA form, the CDR3 reads TGTGCCAGCAGTGGAGCGGGAGGGACCTACGAGCAGTACTTC. The rearrangement links TRBV2 to TRBJ2-7; 10 nucleotides line up with TRBD2. CDR1 is SNHLY, CDR2 FYNNEI, per germline. J gave up 2 bases and V 4 bases, and 2 bases lay outside the gene matches. The CDR3 is made up of 14 amino acids.

This clonotype was picked up a small number of times. The chain employs TRBV10-2 and TRBJ2-7; D is unresolved. V gave up 4 bases and J gave up 3 bases, with 7 bases separating them. This CDR3 has 12 amino acids. The V gene's germline CDR1 is WSHSY and CDR2 SAAADI. The CDR3 bases are TGCGCCAGCAGTGGGAGACTCTACGAGCAGTACTTC. This encodes CASSGRLYEQYF.

The chain couples TRBV10-3 to TRBJ2-1, with D possibly TRBD2 on 6 matching bases. V dropped 8 bases and J dropped 6 bases, with 14 bases sitting between them. The CDR3 extends over 13 amino acids. Germline CDR1 reads ENHRY; CDR2 reads SYGVKD. This CDR3 is CAIGRTSSNEQFF. The CDR3 region has the DNA TGTGCCATCGGCCGAACTAGCTCCAATGAGCAGTTCTTC.

This clonotype has at least ten counts. The V call is TRBV5-6, the J call TRBJ1-4; D is unresolved. The germline gives CDR1 SGHDT, CDR2 YYEEEE. V was clipped by 1 base and J by 8 bases, with 9 bases between them. The CDR3 sequence is 13 residues long. Here the CDR3 DNA reads TGTGCCAGCAGCTTGCTGGGTCGAGAAAAACTGTTTTTT. This encodes CASSLLGREKLFF.

In this sample, this clonotype turned up many times. The rearrangement links TRBV29-1 to TRBJ1-1, with TRBD1 matching over 9 bases. The CDR3 has 11 residues. Germline values: CDR1 SQVTM, CDR2 ANQGSEA. After removal of 4 bases from V and 10 bases from J, the junction contained 4 bases not matched to a gene. The CDR3 bases are TGCAGCGTTGCCGGGACAGGGATAGCTTTCTTT. It encodes CSVAGTGIAFF.

The V and J genes are TRBV6-5 and TRBJ2-2; the match to TRBD1 covers 10 bases. Per the germline V gene, CDR1 is MNHEY and CDR2 is SVGAGI. The CDR3 runs 16 residues. V shed 8 bases, J shed 6 bases, and the junction held 12 bases outside the gene matches. The CDR3 nucleotides read TGTGCCAGCCGGAGTCGGGACAGGGGTTCCGCCGGGGAGCTGTTTTTT. Amino acids: CASRSRDRGSAGELFF.

This clonotype was seen repeatedly, ten times or more. The V gene is TRBV24-1, the J gene TRBJ2-2; perhaps TRBD2 as D (6 bases). CDR3 size: 17 residues. Germline CDR1 is KGHDR and CDR2 is SFDVKD. The V and J ends lost 9 bases and 1 base respectively, with 20 bases between them. Here the CDR3 reads CATSTGGWEKNTGELFF. The CDR3 DNA is TGTGCCACCTCGACCGGGGGATGGGAGAAGAACACCGGGGAGCTGTTTTTT.

The V gene is TRBV13, the J gene TRBJ2-1, with 10 bases lining up with TRBD2. Germline trimming cut 4 bases from V and 1 base from J; bases unmatched to any gene: 4. Germline V gives CDR1 PRHDT, CDR2 FYEKMQ (reference sequence). This CDR3 contains 16 residues. CDR3 region: CASSSLTSGSYNEQFF. CDR3 bases: TGTGCCAGCAGCTCACTGACTAGCGGGTCCTACAATGAGCAGTTCTTC.

This sequence joins TRBV20-1 and TRBJ2-7, with D possibly matching TRBD2 (6 bases). The germline V gene has CDR1 DFQATT and CDR2 SNEGSKA (reference sequence). The CDR3 has 16 residues. Trimming removed 6 bases at V and 6 bases at J, with 27 bases between. The CDR3 loop is CSAPIQTRGSPGEQYF. CDR3 DNA: TGCAGTGCCCCTATCCAAACGCGGGGCTCTCCGGGCGAGCAGTACTTC.

This clonotype has a handful of counts. The genes are TRBV7-6 and TRBJ2-2; maybe TRBD2 (6 bases). Trimming took off 5 bases at V and 4 bases at J, with 17 bases between the two ends. Germline CDR1 is SGHVS and CDR2 is FNYEAQ. The CDR3 extends over 16 amino acids. In DNA form, the CDR3 reads TGTGCCAGCAGCCTCACCGGGACTCGGGGCACCGGGGAGCTGTTTTTT. Its protein product is CASSLTGTRGTGELFF.

This clonotype occurred a few times. This sequence joins TRBV12-3 or TRBV12-4 and TRBJ2-2; D could derive from TRBD1 or TRBD2 (5 bases each). This CDR3 contains 13 residues. V lost 1 base and J lost 7, with 7 bases in between. The CDR3 nucleotides are TGTGCCAGCAGTTTAGGGGGGAACGGGGAGCTGTTTTTT. Protein: CASSLGGNGELFF.